The 15 T cell receptor beta chains in this list originate from one sample, sequenced in a study of blood T cells in healthy people across ages. It was with a sample-barcoded 5' primer and a J-beta primer mix that a second PCR of about 6 to 12 cycles was run. TCRdb used MiXCR to reprocess the 5' RACE reads, holding one entry per CDR3 protein. The sample has some 900,000 distinct CDR3 sequences; about 44% are singletons. Sequenced material: blood. The receptors stem from a man aged 25 to 40 in good health.

The chain uses TRBV29-1 and TRBJ2-7, with unresolved D. Per germline, CDR1 SQVTM and CDR2 ANQGSEA. CDR3 length equals 13 residues. V gave up 1 base and J gave up 9 bases, with 16 bases separating them. CDR3 sequence (DNA): TGCAGCGTTGAAGTGTGGGCAGCCGAAGGGCAGTACTTC. Amino acids: CSVEVWAAEGQYF.

The CDR3 region has the DNA TGTGCCAGCAGTGCGGGGACAGCGGGGTATGGCTACACCTTC. This codes for CASSAGTAGYGYTF. The chain couples TRBV28 to TRBJ1-2; 7 bases align to TRBD1. The V gene end was trimmed by 5 bases and the J gene end by 5 bases; junction bases not matched to a gene: 8. Germline lookup yields CDR1 MDHEN and CDR2 SYDVKM. The CDR3 runs to 14 residues.

This clonotype was counted only a few times. The chain carries TRBV10-3 and TRBJ2-3; perhaps D is TRBD1 or TRBD2 (6 bases each). This CDR3 comprises 15 residues. Trimming stripped 6 bases from V and 2 bases from J, with 15 bases between. Germline assignment: CDR1 ENHRY and CDR2 SYGVKD. The chain's CDR3 is CAISEGGYYTDTQYF. The CDR3 coding sequence is TGTGCCATCAGCGAGGGGGGCTACTACACAGATACGCAGTATTTT.

Concerning this clonotype itself: A much larger clone differs by one base, so this may be a read error. J is TRBJ2-1 and V is TRBV20-1; TRBD2 matches 10 bases. The J call is doubtful: the DNA matches TRBJ2-7 better. Looked up from germline, CDR1 is DFQATT and CDR2 is SNEGSKA (reference sequence). The CDR3 has 14 amino acids. The chain's CDR3 is CSARSGGAYNEQYF. DNA for the CDR3: TGCAGTGCTAGGAGCGGGGGGGCCTACAATGAGCAGTACTTC.

The gene calls are TRBV20-1 and TRBJ2-5, with 8 nucleotides matching TRBD1. The DNA end is more similar to TRBJ2-7, so the J call may be wrong. The CDR3 totals 15 residues. Germline V CDR1 and CDR2: DFQATT, SNEGSKA (reference sequence). The CDR3 DNA follows: TGCAGTGCTAGACCCCTGACAGGGGATTTCGACGAGCAGTACTTC. This sequence encodes CSARPLTGDFDEQYF.

J is TRBJ2-3 and V is TRBV9; D call uncertain. Trimming took off 0 bases at V and 0 bases at J, with 14 bases between the two ends. The CDR3 runs 17 residues. Germline loops: CDR1 SGDLS, CDR2 YYNGEE. CDR3 protein: CASSVAGGSVSTDTQYF. DNA of the CDR3: TGTGCCAGCAGCGTAGCTGGTGGCAGCGTTAGCACAGATACGCAGTATTTT.

The genes are TRBV4-1 and TRBJ2-3; possibly TRBD2 for D (6 bases). Germline values: CDR1 MGHRA, CDR2 YSYEKL. V was pared by 4 bases and J by 6 bases, with 17 bases between. The CDR3 contains 15 residues. The CDR3 sequence is CASSRLWGGGDTQYF. The CDR3 DNA reads TGCGCCAGCAGCCGGCTTTGGGGTGGAGGGGATACGCAGTATTTT.

J is TRBJ2-5 and V is TRBV12-3 or TRBV12-4, with a weak D call TRBD1 (6 bases). The V gene lost 1 base and the J gene lost 5 bases, with 23 bases spanning the gap. The CDR3 length is 18 residues. The DNA for the CDR3 is TGTGCCAGCAGTTTAGGGGCAGGGGTCGGAATCACAAGGGAGACCCAGTACTTC. Protein product: CASSLGAGVGITRETQYF.

This clonotype appeared a few times. The chain joins TRBV10-3 to TRBJ2-7; 9 nucleotides align to TRBD1. The J segment lost 2 bases and the V segment lost 6 bases, leaving 8 bases of the junction unmatched. CDR1 is ENHRY and CDR2 is SYGVKD in the germline V gene. The length of the CDR3 is 15 residues. The DNA of the CDR3 is TGTGCCATCAGCCCGGACAGGGGCCTTACCTACGAGCAGTACTTC. Encoded protein: CAISPDRGLTYEQYF.

The chain is built from TRBV5-1 and TRBJ2-5; no firm D call. Trimming removed 6 bases from V and 1 base from J, with 13 bases in between. The germline CDR1 and CDR2 sequences are SGHRS and YFSETQ. This CDR3 has 14 amino acids. DNA of the CDR3: TGCGCCAGCACGCGTGCGGACCCCCAAGAGACCCAGTACTTC. Amino acids: CASTRADPQETQYF. Complete variable domain (other parts from reference TRBV5-1 and TRBJ2-5): KAGVTQTPRYLIKTRGQQVTLSCSPISGHRSVSWYQQTPGQGLQFLFEYFSETQRNKGNFPGRFSGRQFSNSRSEMNVSTLELGDSALYLCASTRADPQETQYFGPGTRLLVL.

The chain combines TRBV11-1 with TRBJ2-5; 7 positions agree with TRBD2. V was clipped by 5 bases and J by 3 bases; unmatched bases: 15. CDR3 length: 17 residues. Germline-derived CDR1 and CDR2 are SGHAT and FQDESV (reference sequence). The CDR3 DNA sequence: TGTGCCAGCAGCCCGATCACTAGCGCCGGACGCAAAGAGACCCAGTACTTC. Protein sequence: CASSPITSAGRKETQYF.

The chain joins TRBV20-1 to TRBJ2-3, with TRBD1 identical over 9 bases. The V segment lost 1 base and the J segment 1 base; nucleotides outside the gene matches: 3. In germline, CDR1 is DFQATT, CDR2 SNEGSKA (reference sequence). The CDR3 totals 15 residues. The CDR3 DNA is TGCAGTGCTAGAGGGGGACAGGGACGCACAGATACGCAGTATTTT. The encoded protein is CSARGGQGRTDTQYF.

The chain uses TRBV29-1 and TRBJ2-1; 10 bases fit TRBD2. The CDR3 is made up of 13 amino acids. Germline V gives CDR1 SQVTM, CDR2 ANQGSEA. Unmatched junction bases numbered 5, after V lost 6 bases and J lost 6 bases. The CDR3 DNA sequence: TGCAGCGTCGAGCGGGGGGGTGGCAATGAGCAGTTCTTC. Translated: CSVERGGGNEQFF.

This clonotype has just a few counts. The chain joins TRBV4-1 to TRBJ1-1; TRBD1 matches 7 bases. The CDR3 spans 14 residues. V was pared by 3 bases and J by 4 bases, with 5 bases of the junction left unmatched. The V gene's germline CDR1 is MGHRA and CDR2 YSYEKL. CDR3 sequence reads: CASSHPRGSTEAFF. The CDR3 coding sequence is TGCGCCAGCAGCCACCCCAGGGGGAGCACTGAAGCTTTCTTT.

In its sample, this clonotype was seen a few times. This chain links TRBV7-8 with TRBJ2-1; possibly TRBD2 for D (5 bases). CDR3 size: 14 residues. The germline V gene encodes CDR1 SGHVS and CDR2 FQNEAQ. Trimming cost V 6 bases and J 5 bases, with 14 bases left between them. The CDR3 DNA sequence: TGTGCCAGCAGGCCACGCGACTACAACAATGAGCAGTTCTTC. This sequence encodes CASRPRDYNNEQFF.